This TCR beta chain was captured by sequencing in a study of blood T cell repertoires in COVID-19. Whole-study context: Samples of COVID-19 (acute and convalescent) were obtained from the United States, Italy and Spain. T cells, B-cell-depleted T cells, or PBMCs supplied cDNA or gDNA.

The CDR3 length is 19 residues. The germline gives CDR1 MGHRA, CDR2 YSYEKL. With 1 base clipped from V and 3 bases from J, the junction kept 18 bases outside the gene matches. Under the authors' procedure: Reference gene primer amplification gave estimated nucleated cell counts. Clones were read by immunoSEQ multiplex PCR, and TCRdb kept only the in-frame ones, dropping some. V and J calls and clone size are given by that table; D and trimming were obtained from the DNA. Found here are just over 250,000 clones, roughly 86% of them singletons; the top ten hold approximately 2.3%. This TCR was recovered from a woman aged 45-60 years with acute or convalescent COVID-19. The V call is TRBV4-1, the J call TRBJ2-7; 7 nucleotides match TRBD2. Input material: peripheral blood. The CDR3 DNA follows: TGCGCCAGCAGCCAAGTTCACCCGGAGGGCGGGGGAATCCACTACGAGCAGTACTTC. Translation: CASSQVHPEGGGIHYEQYF.